Listed here are 5 T cell receptor beta chains from one sample, sequenced in a study of beta chain features in type 1 diabetes. Expressed TCRB transcripts got sequenced, as all isolated RNA was reverse transcribed. TCRdb keeps only in-frame clones here, not all; method: immunoSEQ multiplex PCR. The sample carries 310,000 or so clones, roughly a tenth recorded once. Points from the study as a whole: Researchers report that Type 1 diabetes patients had moderately but significantly shorter TCRB CDR3s across all four CD4+ subsets.

These receptors have no known antigen. The specimen sequenced was central memory CD4+ T cells from blood. The source of these receptors is a young man with type 1 diabetes.

This clone showed up just a few times. The chain couples TRBV5-6 to TRBJ2-7, with a tentative D call TRBD1 (5 bases). CDR1 is SGHDT and CDR2 is YYEEEE in the germline V gene. This CDR3 is 12 amino acids long. The V and J ends lost 4 bases and 7 bases respectively, with 12 bases between them. The CDR3 DNA reads TGTGCCAGCAGCAGGGGCCTCTGGGAGCAGTACTTC. Amino acid sequence: CASSRGLWEQYF.

The rearrangement uses TRBV5-4 and TRBJ1-6; D perhaps matches TRBD1 (5 bases). Trimming cost V 0 bases and J 16 bases, with 29 bases left between them. The CDR3 is made up of 18 amino acids. The germline gives CDR1 SGHNT, CDR2 YYREEE (reference sequence). In DNA form, the CDR3 reads TGTGCCAGCAGCTTGGAGAGGGAAAGCGGGACGCCCAATTCAGAGCTCCACTTT. It encodes CASSLERESGTPNSELHF. The entire variable domain, with the rest obtained from reference TRBV5-4 and TRBJ1-6, is as follows: ETGVTQSPTHLIKTRGQQVTLRCSSQSGHNTVSWYQQALGQGPQFIFQYYREEENGRGNFPPRFSGLQFPNYSSELNVNALELDDSALYLCASSLERESGTPNSELHFGNGTRLTVT.

The rearrangement uses TRBV2 and TRBJ2-7; 7 bases line up with TRBD1. The V segment lost 7 bases and the J segment 7 bases; nucleotides outside the gene matches: 10. The CDR3 sequence is 13 residues long. Germline values: CDR1 SNHLY, CDR2 FYNNEI. The CDR3 is CASTLGGLGEQYF. The CDR3 coding sequence is TGTGCCAGCACCTTAGGGGGCCTTGGAGAGCAGTACTTC.

The gene calls are TRBV5-1 and TRBJ1-4; 7 nucleotides align to TRBD1. CDR1 and CDR2 from the germline V gene are SGHRS and YFSETQ. The V gene end was trimmed by 3 bases and the J gene end by 8 bases; junction bases not matched to a gene: 7. CDR3 size: 14 residues. This chain's CDR3 is CASSSVTGNEKLFF. The CDR3 nucleotides are TGCGCCAGCAGCTCCGTGACAGGGAACGAAAAACTGTTTTTT.

The chain is built from TRBV4-3 and TRBJ2-2; D is possibly TRBD1 (6 bases). The germline gives CDR1 LGHNA, CDR2 YSLEER. There are 14 residues in the CDR3. V was pared by 10 bases and J by 1 base, with 13 bases between. CDR3 protein: CATRRQVNTGELFF. CDR3 nucleotide sequence: TGCGCCACCCGGCGACAGGTGAACACCGGGGAGCTGTTTTTT.